This TCR beta chain was recovered during a study of T cell responses to AZD1222 COVID-19 vaccine. This clone was seen a single time. Here immunoSEQ multiplex PCR was the method, and the copy in TCRdb shows in-frame clones only, minus some. The sample lists more than 95,000 clones; 85% to 90% were seen once. CDR3 size: 16 residues. The V end lost 4 bases, the J end lost 0 bases, and 14 bases lay between the germline ends. The germline V gene encodes CDR1 SGDLS and CDR2 YYNGEE. The J gene is TRBJ1-3, the V gene TRBV9; D is possibly TRBD1 (5 bases). This specimen was peripheral blood, taken on day 0 of AZD1222 vaccination. The clonotype originates from an adult in good health. In DNA form, the CDR3 reads TGTGCCAGCAGCCCCGGGACGGTGGTCTCTGGAAACACCATATATTTT. It yields the protein CASSPGTVVSGNTIYF.